This passage covers 30 T cell receptor beta chains from one sample sequenced in a study of blood T cell repertoires in COVID-19. Profiled with immunoSEQ multiplex PCR; TCRdb holds only in-frame clones, not every one. The table includes about 74,000 clones, 70% to 90% detected once. The sequencing input was peripheral blood. These TCRs come from a man aged 65 to 85 with acute or convalescent COVID-19.

This chain links TRBV5-1 with TRBJ1-2; tentative D call: TRBD1 (6 bases). CDR3 length: 14 amino acids. CDR1 and CDR2 (germline): SGHRS, YFSETQ. V lost 4 bases and J lost 4, with 14 bases in between. CDR3 sequence (DNA): TGCGCCAGCAGCGTGGGGGGCGCCGTCTATGGCTACACCTTC. It encodes CASSVGGAVYGYTF. The variable domain in full, with the rest retrieved from reference TRBV5-1 and TRBJ1-2, is KAGVTQTPRYLIKTRGQQVTLSCSPISGHRSVSWYQQTPGQGLQFLFEYFSETQRNKGNFPGRFSGRQFSNSRSEMNVSTLELGDSALYLCASSVGGAVYGYTFGSGTRLTVV.

This clone is a singleton in its sample. The chain employs TRBV11-2 and TRBJ2-5, with D perhaps matching TRBD1 (6 bases). Trimming took off 2 bases at V and 4 bases at J, with 8 bases between the two ends. The CDR3 runs to 13 residues. Germline-derived CDR1 and CDR2 are SGHAT and FQNNGV. The CDR3 DNA follows: TGTGCCAGCAGCTTAACAGGGACAGAGACCCAGTACTTC. Residues: CASSLTGTETQYF.

The V and J genes are TRBV9 and TRBJ2-5; weak D call: TRBD1 (6 bases). The germline gives CDR1 SGDLS, CDR2 YYNGEE. The CDR3 length is 15 residues. Trimming stripped 0 bases from V and 4 bases from J, with 13 bases between. CDR3: CASSVARGGGETQYF. Written as DNA, the CDR3 is TGTGCCAGCAGCGTAGCCCGAGGGGGTGGAGAGACCCAGTACTTC.

The gene calls are TRBV3-1 (or the pseudogene TRBV3-2) and TRBJ1-2, with D tentatively TRBD1 (6 bases). CDR3 size: 13 residues. Trimming stripped 5 bases from V and 4 bases from J, with 11 bases between. Germline V gene lookup returns CDR1 LGHDT and CDR2 YNNKEL (reference sequence). The CDR3 DNA follows: TGTGCCAGCAGCACTCAGACAGGCTATGGCTACACCTTC. This codes for CASSTQTGYGYTF.

The J gene is TRBJ2-5, the V gene TRBV9; TRBD2 matches 9 bases. Germline-derived CDR1 and CDR2 are SGDLS and YYNGEE. This CDR3 is 14 amino acids long. With V trimmed by 0 bases and J by 3 bases, 0 bases remained unmatched. In DNA form, the CDR3 reads TGTGCCAGCAGCGTAGGCGGGAGGGAAGAGACCCAGTACTTC. Protein sequence: CASSVGGREETQYF.

The V and J genes are TRBV28 and TRBJ2-1, with 10 bases identical to TRBD2. Germline CDR1 MDHEN, CDR2 SYDVKM. This CDR3 region has 16 residues. Trimming cost V 6 bases and J 0 bases; bases outside gene matches: 5. The CDR3 loop reads CASSGLAASSYNEQFF. In nucleotides, the CDR3 is TGTGCCAGCAGCGGACTAGCGGCGAGCTCCTACAATGAGCAGTTCTTC.

The V gene is TRBV14, the J gene TRBJ1-4, with D tentatively TRBD1 (5 bases). CDR1 is SGHDN and CDR2 is FVKESK in the germline V gene. Trimming took off 1 base at V and 7 bases at J, with 16 bases between the two ends. CDR3 length: 16 residues. The CDR3 DNA reads TGTGCCAGCAGCCAAGGAGCGGGGCGCCGAGTTGAAAAACTGTTTTTT. It specifies CASSQGAGRRVEKLFF. The full variable domain, in which reference TRBV14 and TRBJ1-4 provide the parts outside the CDR3, is EAGVTQFPSHSVIEKGQTVTLRCDPISGHDNLYWYRRVMGKEIKFLLHFVKESKQDESGMPNNRFLAERTGGTYSTLKVQPAELEDSGVYFCASSQGAGRRVEKLFFGSGTQLSVL.

The gene calls are TRBV5-1 and TRBJ2-1, with D maybe TRBD1 (5 bases). Germline V gene data show CDR1 as SGHRS and CDR2 as YFSETQ. This CDR3 has 14 residues. The CDR3 loop is CEGERGWMDSEQFF. The CDR3 bases are TGCGAGGGTGAAAGGGGCTGGATGGATTCCGAGCAGTTCTTC.

This clone was detected only a few times. The chain combines TRBV5-1 with TRBJ2-1; 8 positions agree with TRBD1. This CDR3 has 13 residues. The J segment lost 6 bases and the V segment lost 4 bases, leaving 3 bases of the junction unmatched. CDR1 and CDR2 (germline): SGHRS, YFSETQ. Written as DNA, the CDR3 is TGCGCCAGCAGCAAGGACAGGGTCAATGAGCAGTTCTTC. It specifies CASSKDRVNEQFF.

The chain is built from TRBV15 and TRBJ2-5; 7 bases map to TRBD2. CDR1 and CDR2 from the germline V gene are LNHNV and YYDKDF (reference sequence). This CDR3 has 17 residues. The V gene end was trimmed by 0 bases and the J gene end by 5 bases; junction bases not matched to a gene: 12. The CDR3 coding sequence is TGTGCCACCAGCAGAGAGGCTAGCGGCCTCCTAGGGGAGACCCAGTACTTC. Amino acid sequence: CATSREASGLLGETQYF.

This chain uses TRBV6-4 with TRBJ2-1, with 9 positions matching TRBD2. The V segment lost 5 bases and the J segment 9 bases; nucleotides outside the gene matches: 8. Germline CDR1 and CDR2: MRHNA and SNTAGT. The CDR3 loop spans 14 amino acids. As DNA, the CDR3 is TGTGCCAGCAGTATAGCGGGAGAAGAGGGTGAGCAGTTCTTC. It codes for CASSIAGEEGEQFF.

The V and J genes are TRBV10-1 and TRBJ1-2; D is undetermined. Between the trimmed V and J ends, which lost 0 bases and 5 bases, there was a span of 7 bases. CDR3 length: 13 amino acids. Germline V gene lookup returns CDR1 WNHNN and CDR2 SYGVQD (reference sequence). The CDR3, as DNA: TGCGCCAGCAGTGAGTCGGGAGGGTATGGCTACACCTTC. Translating it yields CASSESGGYGYTF.

The J gene is TRBJ1-5, the V gene TRBV4-2; D gene unclear. Germline V gene lookup returns CDR1 LGHNA and CDR2 YNFKEQ. The CDR3 length is 14 residues. The V gene lost 0 bases and the J gene lost 2 bases, with 5 bases spanning the gap. The CDR3 region has the DNA TGTGCCAGCAGCCAAGAAACAGGCAATCAGCCCCAGCATTTT. The encoded protein is CASSQETGNQPQHF.

The chain joins TRBV6-5 to TRBJ1-6; D gene unclear. Trimming shortened V by 6 bases and J by 6 bases, and 6 bases separated the two germline ends. This CDR3 has 12 amino acids. Germline assignment: CDR1 MNHEY and CDR2 SVGAGI. The CDR3 loop is CASRAPNSPLHF. In DNA, the CDR3 is TGTGCCAGCAGGGCCCCTAATTCACCCCTCCACTTT.

The V and J genes are TRBV10-3 and TRBJ2-5, with D maybe TRBD2 (5 bases). The germline V gene encodes CDR1 ENHRY and CDR2 SYGVKD. The CDR3 length is 13 residues. The V gene lost 4 bases and the J gene lost 1 base, with 7 bases spanning the gap. The CDR3 DNA reads TGTGCCATCAGTGCGAGCGGCCAAGAGACCCAGTACTTC. This codes for CAISASGQETQYF.

The chain carries TRBV5-1 and TRBJ2-5, with 8 positions matching TRBD1. The ends lost 4 bases at V and 2 bases at J; junction bases unmatched: 4. Germline V lookup: CDR1 SGHRS, CDR2 YFSETQ. The CDR3 is 14 residues long. Here the CDR3 reads CASSATGAQETQYF. CDR3 bases: TGCGCCAGCAGCGCGACAGGGGCGCAAGAGACCCAGTACTTC.

The chain couples TRBV9 to TRBJ2-5; no reliable D call. CDR1 SGDLS and CDR2 YYNGEE come from the germline V gene. The germline V and J ends were trimmed by 1 base and 2 bases, with 9 bases remaining between them. The CDR3 totals 14 residues. Here the CDR3 DNA reads TGTGCCAGCAGCGTAACAGACCGACAAGAGACCCAGTACTTC. Translating gives CASSVTDRQETQYF.

This clone was recorded once. The chain uses TRBV6-4 and TRBJ1-2; D is uncertain. CDR1 is MRHNA, CDR2 SNTAGT, per germline. Trimming left V 0 bases short and J 4 bases short, with 15 bases between. The CDR3 is 16 amino acids. The CDR3 bases are TGTGCCAGCAGTGACTCAGGGAGGACGAACTCCTATGGCTACACCTTC. This gives the protein CASSDSGRTNSYGYTF.

V is TRBV2 and J is TRBJ1-2, with D perhaps matching TRBD1 (5 bases). CDR3 length: 11 amino acids. With 10 bases removed from V and 4 bases from J, the gap between germline ends came to 10 bases. Germline CDR1 reads SNHLY; CDR2 reads FYNNEI. The CDR3 loop is CATTGSYGYTF. CDR3 DNA sequence: TGTGCCACAACAGGAAGCTATGGCTACACCTTC.

This clone was seen just once. The J gene is TRBJ1-2, the V gene TRBV6-5; D is ambiguous. V gave up 6 bases and J gave up 1 base, with 18 bases separating them. The CDR3 contains 16 residues. Germline V gene lookup returns CDR1 MNHEY and CDR2 SVGAGI. CDR3 sequence (DNA): TGTGCCAGCAGCTACAGCGGAGGCAGGCTTAACTATGGCTACACCTTC. As protein: CASSYSGGRLNYGYTF.

A single count supports this clone. The chain has TRBV6-5 and TRBJ1-2, with 8 bases that match TRBD1. Germline-derived CDR1 and CDR2 are MNHEY and SVGAGI. This CDR3 spans 15 amino acids. Trimming cost V 2 bases and J 5 bases; bases outside gene matches: 7. CDR3 sequence reads: CASSYLQGAGYGYTF. DNA for the CDR3: TGTGCCAGCAGTTACCTGCAGGGGGCGGGTTATGGCTACACCTTC.

The chain uses TRBV6-1 and TRBJ2-7; 7 nucleotides agree with TRBD1. The germline CDR1 and CDR2 sequences are MNHNS and SASEGT. The CDR3 is made up of 16 amino acids. V dropped 4 bases and J dropped 0; count of bases not matched to a gene: 9. CDR3 DNA: TGTGCCAGCAGTGGTATCCGGGACAGCAGCTCCTACGAGCAGTACTTC. Its translation is CASSGIRDSSSYEQYF.

The J gene is TRBJ1-6, the V gene TRBV28; 7 bases match TRBD1. V was clipped by 5 bases and J by 10 bases; unmatched bases: 8. CDR1 and CDR2 from the germline V gene are MDHEN and SYDVKM. This CDR3 contains 14 residues. Here the CDR3 DNA reads TGTGCCAGCAGTGCCCCAGGGGGAAAGTCACCCCTCCACTTT. Protein: CASSAPGGKSPLHF.

The J gene is TRBJ1-2, the V gene TRBV4-1, with D possibly matching TRBD1 (5 bases). Germline CDR1 MGHRA, CDR2 YSYEKL. V lost 5 bases and J lost 3, with 13 bases in between. The CDR3 length is 14 residues. CDR3 sequence reads: CASSAPAGDYGYTF. The CDR3 coding sequence is TGCGCCAGCAGCGCCCCGGCGGGGGACTATGGCTACACCTTC.

This clone was counted only a few times. This chain uses TRBV28 with TRBJ1-4; D is possibly TRBD1 (5 bases). Germline CDR1 and CDR2: MDHEN and SYDVKM. Trimming took 5 bases from V and 10 from J, leaving 11 bases between them. The CDR3 has 12 amino acids. The CDR3 bases are TGTGCCAGCAGTCTCCGGGACTTAAAACTGTTTTTT. This gives the protein CASSLRDLKLFF.

The gene calls are TRBV10-3 and TRBJ2-3; possibly TRBD2 for D (5 bases). The V gene's germline CDR1 is ENHRY and CDR2 SYGVKD. CDR3 size: 11 residues. V lost 7 bases to trimming and J lost 5 bases, with 7 bases between them. DNA for the CDR3: TGTGCCATCATGGGGAGAGATACGCAGTATTTT. Its translation: CAIMGRDTQYF.

This clone came up a few times. The rearrangement uses TRBV10-3 and TRBJ1-1; 9 bases are a match to TRBD1. CDR1 is ENHRY and CDR2 is SYGVKD in the germline V gene. The CDR3 is made up of 13 amino acids. Trimming cost V 7 bases and J 5 bases; bases outside gene matches: 5. This chain's CDR3 is CAITRTGETEAFF. The CDR3 DNA follows: TGTGCCATCACCCGGACAGGGGAGACTGAAGCTTTCTTT.

V usage is TRBV6-1 and J usage is TRBJ2-7, with D perhaps matching TRBD1 (6 bases). CDR3 size: 14 residues. Trimming took off 3 bases at V and 0 bases at J, with 9 bases between the two ends. Germline CDR1 MNHNS, CDR2 SASEGT. CDR3 nucleotide sequence: TGTGCCAGCAGTGACAGGGGATACTCCTACGAGCAGTACTTC. Amino acid sequence: CASSDRGYSYEQYF.

The chain joins TRBV29-1 to TRBJ2-1, with 11 bases aligning to TRBD2. Germline loops: CDR1 SQVTM, CDR2 ANQGSEA. Unmatched junction bases numbered 18, after V lost 3 bases and J lost 5 bases. This CDR3 contains 19 residues. DNA of the CDR3: TGCAGCGTTGATGGTGACAGGGTTTTAACTAGCGGGAGAAACAATGAGCAGTTCTTC. Translated, it gives CSVDGDRVLTSGRNNEQFF.

The sample holds a few counts of this clone. The chain recombines TRBV30 with TRBJ1-2, with 7 bases lining up with TRBD1. V shed 3 bases and J 4 bases; nucleotides not matched to a gene: 5. Germline V gene lookup returns CDR1 GTSNPN and CDR2 SVGIG (reference sequence). This CDR3 has 13 amino acids. The CDR3 DNA reads as TGTGCCTGGAGCGCGGGACAGCGCTATGGCTACACCTTC. Its protein is CAWSAGQRYGYTF.